Listed below are T cell receptor beta chains from one sample, sequenced in a study of PD-1 blockade in classical Hodgkin lymphoma. Profiling relied on immunoSEQ multiplex PCR, and the TCRdb table lists in-frame clones only, not all of them. The table has almost 100,000 clones, around 90% seen once. The specimen was peripheral blood mononuclear cells (PBMCs), collected at baseline. The origin of the receptors is a human donor with classical Hodgkin lymphoma. CDR3s include the opening cysteine and the closing phenylalanine or tryptophan. Fields, in order: CDR3 DNA, CDR3 protein, D gene, J gene, V gene. D genes are given only for firm matches.

DNA: TGTGCCAGCAGCTTAGGGCAGGGGATCGGCTACGAGCAGTACTTC
CDR3: CASSLGQGIGYEQYF
D: NA
J: TRBJ2-7
V: TRBV7-8

DNA: TGTGCCAGCAGTTATCTAGGAGTAACCGGGGAGCTGTTTTTT
CDR3: CASSYLGVTGELFF
D: NA
J: TRBJ2-2
V: TRBV6-6

DNA: TGTGCCAGCAGCGTAGAGGGGACCTCCTACGAGCAGTACTTC
CDR3: CASSVEGTSYEQYF
D: NA
J: TRBJ2-7
V: TRBV9

DNA: TGTGCCAGCAGTTTTGGACAGCTCTCTGGGGCCAACGTCCTGACTTTC
CDR3: CASSFGQLSGANVLTF
D: NA
J: TRBJ2-6
V: TRBV28

DNA: TGTGCCAGTAGTCCGAGCCATAGAAACATTCAGTACTTC
CDR3: CASSPSHRNIQYF
D: NA
J: TRBJ2-4
V: TRBV19

DNA: TGTGCCAGCAGCTTACAGGACACCTACAATGAGCAGTTCTTC
CDR3: CASSLQDTYNEQFF
D: NA
J: TRBJ2-1
V: TRBV11-2

DNA: TGTGCCAGTAGTAACTACCTAGCTAACGGGGAGCTGTTTTTT
CDR3: CASSNYLANGELFF
D: NA
J: TRBJ2-2
V: TRBV19

DNA: TGCGCCAGCAGTGAGAGTAGCGGGAGTAGTCCGTATTTT
CDR3: CASSESSGSSPYF
D: TRBD2
J: TRBJ2-3
V: TRBV10-1

DNA: TGTGCCAGCACTTTGAGCAATCAGCCCCAGCATTTT
CDR3: CASTLSNQPQHF
D: NA
J: TRBJ1-5
V: TRBV2

DNA: TGTGCCAGCAGTTTAGGCCGGGGTTTGGGATATGGCTACACCTTC
CDR3: CASSLGRGLGYGYTF
D: NA
J: TRBJ1-2
V: TRBV27

DNA: TGTGCCAGCAGTTATTATGAGGAGACCTATGGCTACACCTTC
CDR3: CASSYYEETYGYTF
D: NA
J: TRBJ1-2
V: TRBV6-6

DNA: TGTGCCAGCAGTCCCCTCAATCGGCCCTCAGTTTTT
CDR3: CASSPLNRPSVF
D: NA
J: TRBJ1-4
V: TRBV28

DNA: TGCGCCAGCAGCCCTTCCAGGGTGTATGGTCAGCCCCAGCATTTT
CDR3: CASSPSRVYGQPQHF
D: NA
J: TRBJ1-5
V: TRBV4-1

DNA: TGCGCCAGCAGTGAGTCCCGGACAGATCAGCCCCAGCATTTT
CDR3: CASSESRTDQPQHF
D: NA
J: TRBJ1-5
V: TRBV10-2